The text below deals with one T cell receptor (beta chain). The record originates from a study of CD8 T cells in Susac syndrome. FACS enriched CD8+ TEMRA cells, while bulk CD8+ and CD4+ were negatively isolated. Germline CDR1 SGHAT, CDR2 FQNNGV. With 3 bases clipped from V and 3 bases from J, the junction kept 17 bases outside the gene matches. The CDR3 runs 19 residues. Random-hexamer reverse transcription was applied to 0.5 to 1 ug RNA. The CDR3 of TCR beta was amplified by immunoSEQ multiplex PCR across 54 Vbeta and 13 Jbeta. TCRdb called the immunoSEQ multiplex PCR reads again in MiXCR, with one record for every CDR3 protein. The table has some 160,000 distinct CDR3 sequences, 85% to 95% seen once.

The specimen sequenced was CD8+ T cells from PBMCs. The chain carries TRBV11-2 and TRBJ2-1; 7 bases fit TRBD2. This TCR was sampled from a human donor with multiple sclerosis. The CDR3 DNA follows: TGTGCCAGCAGCTTCCCCGCGGGACTACGTGTGGTAAGCTACAATGAGCAGTTCTTC. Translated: CASSFPAGLRVVSYNEQFF.